A selection of T cell receptor beta chains follows, all from one sample in a study of regulatory T cells in long-lasting Graves disease. TCRdb reprocessed the multiplex PCR reads via MiXCR and lists one record per CDR3 protein. The repertoire holds 620,000 or so distinct CDR3 sequences, about 15% seen once, with 18% in the top ten. Separately, the same data were catalogued under a study of T cells in Graves' hyperthyroidism and ophthalmopathy.

The sample consisted of peripheral blood mononuclear cells (PBMCs), taken at new diagnosis, from a patient treated with antithyroid drugs. The origin of the receptors is a woman aged 25 to 39 with Graves disease. The CDR3 runs from the conserved cysteine through the conserved F or W. D genes are given only for firm matches. Some rows have no size entry. The others give once, few or many, or a class for an expanded clone.

d_call clone_size j_call v_call cdr3_nt cdr3_aa
- many TRBJ2-7 TRBV10-2 TGCGCCAGCACCACGGGGGCGGGGTCCTACGAGCAGTACTTC CASTTGAGSYEQYF
- many TRBJ2-7 TRBV20-1 TGCAGTGCCGCGTTGTACGCCACCCTAAGCTCCTACGAGCAGTACTTC CSAALYATLSSYEQYF
- few TRBJ2-1 TRBV14 TGTGCCAGCAGCCCTCCCCCAGCGCGTGAGCAGTTCTTC CASSPPPAREQFF
- many TRBJ1-2 TRBV5-1 TGCGCCAGCAGCTTGGATGGCTCCCAGTATGATGGCTACACCTTC CASSLDGSQYDGYTF
TRBD2 - TRBJ2-1 TRBV10-1 TGCTCAACCGGGGGGGCGGACAATGAGCAGTTCTTC CSTGGADNEQFF
- few TRBJ2-7 TRBV11-1 TGTGCCAGCAGCTTAGCGGCTCGCCAACGGGACGAGCAGTACTTC CASSLAARQRDEQYF
- few TRBJ2-7 TRBV5-1 TGCGCCAGCAGCCCGACAGCGGAGGAGGCCTACGAGCAGTACTTC CASSPTAEEAYEQYF
- many TRBJ2-3 TRBV19 TGTGCCAGTAGTAGGAGCCACACCGGCACAGATACGCAGTATTTT CASSRSHTGTDTQYF
- many TRBJ2-7 TRBV2 TGTGCCAGCAGTGTTTTGAGCAGGGAATACGAGCAGTACTTC CASSVLSREYEQYF
- many TRBJ1-5 TRBV12-3/TRBV12-4 TGTGCCAGCAGTTTTGGGGCTAGGCAGCCCCAGCATTTT CASSFGARQPQHF
TRBD1 many TRBJ1-1 TRBV18 TGTGCCAGCTCACAACAGGGGGCGGACACTGAAGCTTTCTTT CASSQQGADTEAFF
TRBD1 few TRBJ1-5 TRBV6-1 TGTGCCAGCAGTCTGGACAGGGTTCGGGGGATCAATCAGCCCCAGCATTTT CASSLDRVRGINQPQHF
- - TRBJ2-5 TRBV18 TGTGCCAGCTCACCACGACAGACGGAAGAGACCCAGTACTTC CASSPRQTEETQYF
- - TRBJ1-4 TRBV28 TGTGCCTCTCGAGGGCAGGGCGAGGAAAAACTGTTTTTT CASRGQGEEKLFF
TRBD2 - TRBJ2-7 TRBV20-1 TGCAGTGCTAGAGATAGAATAGCGGGCGGCTACGAGCAGTACTTC CSARDRIAGGYEQYF
- - TRBJ2-1 TRBV6-5 TGTGCCAGCAGTTACTCGCCCGCCTACAATGAGCAGTTCTTC CASSYSPAYNEQFF
- few TRBJ2-3 TRBV11-1 TGTGCCAGCAGCTTCACTTTAAGGGATACGCAGTATTTT CASSFTLRDTQYF
TRBD1 few TRBJ1-6 TRBV30 TGTGCCTGGAAGACAGGGCTCGATAATTCACCCCTCCACTTT CAWKTGLDNSPLHF
- many TRBJ1-1 TRBV15 TGTGCCACCACACAAGCGGGGATCTCCAACACTGAAGCTTTCTTT CATTQAGISNTEAFF
- few TRBJ2-7 TRBV5-1 TGCGCCAGCAGCCCCGCCGGGAATCATCGAAACTACGAGCAGTACTTC CASSPAGNHRNYEQYF
- - TRBJ2-2 TRBV15 TGTGCCACCAGCAGAGAACCGACGAACACCGGGGAGCTGTTTTTT CATSREPTNTGELFF
TRBD2 many TRBJ2-1 TRBV2 TGTGCCAGCAGTGCCTACGGACTAGCGGGTAGGAGCTCCTACAATGAGCAGTTCTTC CASSAYGLAGRSSYNEQFF
TRBD1 - TRBJ1-2 TRBV10-3 TGTGCCATCAGGCCGGAGGGGGCGCATGGCTACACCTTC CAIRPEGAHGYTF
- - TRBJ2-1 TRBV12-3/TRBV12-4 TGTGCCAGCGTTTCCCTCAATGAGCAGTTCTTC CASVSLNEQFF
- - TRBJ2-6 TRBV28 TGTGCCATAGACACTTGGGACCTCGGATCTGGGGCCAACGTCCTGACTTTC CAIDTWDLGSGANVLTF
- - TRBJ2-1 TRBV19 TGTGCCAGCAAACAGGGCAACTCCTACAATGAGCAGTTCTTC CASKQGNSYNEQFF
- many TRBJ1-1 TRBV28 TGTGCCAGCAGTTTCCTGCGAGTGGACACTGAAGCTTTCTTT CASSFLRVDTEAFF
- many TRBJ2-5 TRBV7-2 TGTGCCAGCAGCTCCGGAGGAGGCGCAGAGACCCAGTACTTC CASSSGGGAETQYF
- few TRBJ1-2 TRBV5-1 TGCGCCAGCAGCTTGGAGGCAGGGAATGGCTACACCTTC CASSLEAGNGYTF
TRBD2 many TRBJ2-3 TRBV7-9 TGTGCCAGCAGCTTCCGCCGGACTAGCGGAAGCACAGATACGCAGTATTTT CASSFRRTSGSTDTQYF
- few TRBJ1-2 TRBV20-1 TGCAGTGCCCTAGGTAGGGGCTACACCTTC CSALGRGYTF
- many TRBJ2-6 TRBV2 TGTGCCAGCATCAGGGGTCTCTCTGGGGCCAACGTCCTGACTTTC CASIRGLSGANVLTF
- many TRBJ2-7 TRBV28 TGTGCCAGCAGCCCACCTCTCAGGGTGCACGAGCAGTACTTC CASSPPLRVHEQYF
- - TRBJ2-2 TRBV5-1 TGCGCCAGCAGCTTGGATAGTGTCACCGGGGAGCTGTTTTTT CASSLDSVTGELFF
- many TRBJ1-2 TRBV19 TGTGCCAGTAGGCTGGGAGAGAGAGGCTACACCTTC CASRLGERGYTF
- - TRBJ2-7 TRBV6-1 TGTGCCAGCACCAGACTACAGGGAAGCGAGCAGTACTTC CASTRLQGSEQYF
TRBD2 - TRBJ2-7 TRBV4-1 TGCGCCAGCAGCCACGGACTAGCGGCCTCCTACGAGCAGTACTTC CASSHGLAASYEQYF
- - TRBJ2-7 TRBV20-1 TGCAGTGCTAGAGATTTTTCGAGTATAGTCGACGAGCAGTACTTC CSARDFSSIVDEQYF
- many TRBJ2-3 TRBV12-3/TRBV12-4 TGTGCCAGCAGGCCTTGGGACCGAACAGATACGCAGTATTTT CASRPWDRTDTQYF
TRBD1 few TRBJ1-6 TRBV27 TGTGCCAGCAGCCGCGGGACAGGGGTTACACCCCTCCACTTT CASSRGTGVTPLHF
TRBD1 - TRBJ2-5 TRBV30 TGTGCCTGGCAACCGACAGGGTCCGGCGGGGAGACCCAGTACTTC CAWQPTGSGGETQYF
- - TRBJ2-5 TRBV9 TGTGCCAGCAGCACTCACCCGAGGGGGACCCAAGAGACCCAGTACTTC CASSTHPRGTQETQYF
- - TRBJ2-7 TRBV3-1 TGTGCCAGCAGCCGTTCTGGCCCCTCCTACGAGCAGCACTTC CASSRSGPSYEQHF
TRBD2 once TRBJ2-1 TRBV2 TGTGCCAGCAGAGCCGTCGGGACTAGCGGGGCGGAGGCGTTCTTC CASRAVGTSGAEAFF
- many TRBJ2-5 TRBV11-1 TGTGCCAGCAGCTTAGAGTTTTCCGGAGGTGTAAAGACCCAGTACTTC CASSLEFSGGVKTQYF
TRBD2 many TRBJ2-1 TRBV11-3 TGTGCCAGCAGCTACGGACTAGCGGGAGCATGGGATGAGCAGTTCTTC CASSYGLAGAWDEQFF
- many TRBJ1-5 TRBV19 TGTGCCAGTAAGTCGGGTAATCAGCCCCAGCATTTT CASKSGNQPQHF
- few TRBJ2-1 TRBV20-1 TGCAGTGTTCGACTAGTTTACTACAATGAGCAGTTCTTC CSVRLVYYNEQFF
TRBD2 - TRBJ2-7 TRBV30 TGTGCCTGGAGTGTACATTATGGCGGGAGCTCCTACGAGCAGTACTTC CAWSVHYGGSSYEQYF
- many TRBJ2-7 TRBV20-1 TGCAGTGCTCCCTTTCCGGATGTGCAGTACTTC CSAPFPDVQYF